Listed below are T cell receptor beta chains from one sample, sequenced in a study of tumor-infiltrating lymphocytes in primary liver carcinoma. Each CDR3 protein gets one entry after TCRdb re-called the multiplex PCR reads with MiXCR. The table shows about 120,000 distinct CDR3 sequences, with roughly 69% occurring only once. Sequencing was done on a sample of liver tumor tissue from sampling region 1. Every receptor here comes from a woman aged 55-69 years with primary liver carcinoma and hepatitis B virus infection. CDR3s include the opening cysteine and the closing phenylalanine or tryptophan. A D gene is named only where the DNA matches it firmly. The listing skips clone size in some rows; elsewhere it reads once, few, many or a size class.

v_call	j_call	d_call	clone_size	cdr3_nt	cdr3_aa
TRBV11-2	TRBJ2-3	TRBD1	many	TGTGCCAGCAGCTTGGACAGGGGTACAGATACGCAGTATTTT	CASSLDRGTDTQYF
TRBV11-2	TRBJ2-2	NA	few	TGTGCCAGCGGCTCGCTAATCACCGGGGAGCTGTTTTTC	CASGSLITGELFF
TRBV15	TRBJ2-1	NA	NA	TGTGCCACCGGCAGAGGAGGCCTGAAGGAGCAGTTCTTC	CATGRGGLKEQFF
TRBV4-2	TRBJ2-1	NA	many	TGTGCCAGCAGCCAACGCGGACAGAGCTCCTACAATGAGCAGTTCTTC	CASSQRGQSSYNEQFF
TRBV18	TRBJ2-7	NA	few	TGTGCCAGCTCACCGGGTTCGAGACTCTACGAGCAGTACTTC	CASSPGSRLYEQYF
TRBV12-3/TRBV12-4	TRBJ2-1	TRBD2	NA	TGTGCCAGCAGGCGTACCGGGACTAGCGGGAGAGGGGGGCAGTTCTTC	CASRRTGTSGRGGQFF
TRBV11-3	TRBJ2-2	TRBD2	once	TGTGCCTGCAGCTTAGGCAGGTTAGCGGGAAGCACCGGGGAGCTGTTTTTT	CACSLGRLAGSTGELFF
TRBV12-3/TRBV12-4	TRBJ2-3	NA	NA	TGTGCCAGGAGTCTGCGGGTTTGGGGGTTAGATACGCAGTATTTT	CARSLRVWGLDTQYF
TRBV4-2	TRBJ2-3	NA	many	TGTGCCAGCAGCGGGGTCGGGGGCGTGGATACGCAGTATTTT	CASSGVGGVDTQYF
TRBV11-2	TRBJ2-7	NA	NA	TGTGCCAGCAGTTCAACGGACGCTGCCTACGAGCAGTACTTC	CASSSTDAAYEQYF
TRBV5-4	TRBJ1-5	TRBD1	many	TGTGCCAGCAGCCCGGGGACAGGGGGCAATCAGCCCCAGCATTTT	CASSPGTGGNQPQHF
TRBV6-6	TRBJ2-7	TRBD2	NA	TGTGCCAGCAGTTACCGGGAGGGCAACTACGAGCAGTACTTC	CASSYREGNYEQYF
TRBV5-6	TRBJ2-3	NA	NA	TGTACCAGCATCAGACCGGGCACAGATACGCAGTATTTT	CTSIRPGTDTQYF
TRBV11-2	TRBJ2-5	TRBD1	NA	TGTGCCAGTAGCTGGGACAGGGAAGAGACCCAATACTTC	CASSWDREETQYF
TRBV11-2	TRBJ2-3	TRBD1	medium-sized	TGTGCCAGCAGCTCAACCCGGTTACAGGGGGCAGATACGCAGTATTTT	CASSSTRLQGADTQYF
TRBV5-1	TRBJ1-2	NA	NA	TGCGCCAGCAGCCTCAGGCCGGCTGACCCTATGGGCTACACCTTC	CASSLRPADPMGYTF
TRBV11-1	TRBJ2-1	NA	NA	TGTGTCAGCAGTTACAAACCGGGACTCCAACAACCTGAGCAGTTCTTC	CVSSYKPGLQQPEQFF
TRBV6-6	TRBJ1-4	NA	few	TGTGCCAGCAGTTCGACTTCACAGAATGAAAAACTGCTTTTT	CASSSTSQNEKLLF
TRBV4-1	TRBJ2-1	NA	NA	TGCGCCAGCAGCCTCACACAAAGGACTGGGGTATACAATGAGCAGTTCTTC	CASSLTQRTGVYNEQFF
TRBV7-9	TRBJ2-1	NA	NA	TGTGCCAGCAGCTTAAGCGAGCAGTACAATGAGCAGTTCTTC	CASSLSEQYNEQFF
TRBV11-2	TRBJ1-2	NA	NA	TGTGCCAGCAGCTTAAATGGGCAGAGCCGATCTTATGGCTGCACCTTC	CASSLNGQSRSYGCTF
TRBV5-1	TRBJ2-1	NA	NA	TGCGCCAGCAGCTTTGACCGGGGCGGGGATGAGCAGTTCTTC	CASSFDRGGDEQFF
TRBV11-2	TRBJ2-1	NA	NA	TGTGCCAGCAGTTTAGGGTCTAACGGACGCAATGAGCAGTTCTTC	CASSLGSNGRNEQFF